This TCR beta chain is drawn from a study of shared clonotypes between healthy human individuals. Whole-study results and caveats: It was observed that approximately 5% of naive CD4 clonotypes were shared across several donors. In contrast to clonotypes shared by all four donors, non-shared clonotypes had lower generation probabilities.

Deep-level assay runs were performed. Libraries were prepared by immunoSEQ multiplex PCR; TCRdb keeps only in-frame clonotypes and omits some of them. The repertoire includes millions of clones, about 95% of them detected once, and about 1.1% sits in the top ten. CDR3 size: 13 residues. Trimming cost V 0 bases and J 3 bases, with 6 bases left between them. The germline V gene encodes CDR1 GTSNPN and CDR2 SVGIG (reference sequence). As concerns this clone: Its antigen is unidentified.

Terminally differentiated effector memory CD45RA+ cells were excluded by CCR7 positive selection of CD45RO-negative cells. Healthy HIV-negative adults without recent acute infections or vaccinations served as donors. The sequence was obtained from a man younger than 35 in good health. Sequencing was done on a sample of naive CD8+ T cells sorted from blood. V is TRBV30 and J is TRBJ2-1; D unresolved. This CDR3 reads CAWSVSDYNEQFF. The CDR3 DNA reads TGTGCCTGGAGTGTCTCGGACTACAATGAGCAGTTCTTC.